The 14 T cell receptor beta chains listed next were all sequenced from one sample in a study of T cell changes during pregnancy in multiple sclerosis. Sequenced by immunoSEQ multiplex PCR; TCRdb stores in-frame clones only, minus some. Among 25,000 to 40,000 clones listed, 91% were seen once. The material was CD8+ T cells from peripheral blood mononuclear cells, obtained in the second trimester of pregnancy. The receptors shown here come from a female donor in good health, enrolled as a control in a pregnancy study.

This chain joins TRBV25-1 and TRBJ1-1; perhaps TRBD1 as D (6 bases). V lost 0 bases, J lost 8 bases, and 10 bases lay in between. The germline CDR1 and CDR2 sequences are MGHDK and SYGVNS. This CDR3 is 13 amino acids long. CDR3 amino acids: CASSEYGQIEAFF. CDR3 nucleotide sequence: TGTGCCAGCAGTGAATATGGACAGATCGAAGCTTTCTTT.

In nucleotides, the CDR3 is TGCAGTGCCGCCCTCGAATTCGGAGCTTTCTTT. As protein: CSAALEFGAFF. The chain joins TRBV20-1 to TRBJ1-1; the D is unclear. Germline V gives CDR1 DFQATT, CDR2 SNEGSKA (reference sequence). The CDR3 has 11 amino acids. V was cut by 6 bases and J by 10 bases, with 15 bases left in between.

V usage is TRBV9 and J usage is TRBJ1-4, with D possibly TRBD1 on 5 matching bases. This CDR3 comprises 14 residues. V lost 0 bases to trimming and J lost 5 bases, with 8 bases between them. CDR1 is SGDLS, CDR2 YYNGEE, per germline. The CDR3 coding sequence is TGTGCCAGCAGCGTAGTTGCAGGGAATGAAAAACTGTTTTTT. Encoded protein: CASSVVAGNEKLFF.

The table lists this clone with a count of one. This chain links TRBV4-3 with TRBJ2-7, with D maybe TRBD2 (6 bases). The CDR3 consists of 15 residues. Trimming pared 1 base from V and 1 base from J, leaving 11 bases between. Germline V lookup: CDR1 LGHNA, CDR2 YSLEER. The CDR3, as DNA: TGCGCCAGCAGCCAAGGCGCGGGGACTTCCTACGAGCAGTACTTC. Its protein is CASSQGAGTSYEQYF.

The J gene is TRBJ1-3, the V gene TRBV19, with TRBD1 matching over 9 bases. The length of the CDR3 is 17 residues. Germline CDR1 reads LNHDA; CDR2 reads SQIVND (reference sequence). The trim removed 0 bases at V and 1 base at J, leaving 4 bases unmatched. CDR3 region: CASSIETGGLSGNTIYF. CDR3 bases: TGTGCCAGTAGTATAGAAACAGGGGGCCTTTCTGGAAACACCATATATTTT.

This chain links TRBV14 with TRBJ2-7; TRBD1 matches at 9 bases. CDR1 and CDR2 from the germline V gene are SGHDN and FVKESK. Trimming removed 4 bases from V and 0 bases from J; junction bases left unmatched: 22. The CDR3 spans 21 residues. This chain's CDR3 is CASSPLNRDRESSTNSYEQYF. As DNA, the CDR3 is TGTGCCAGCAGCCCCCTAAACCGGGACAGGGAGTCATCAACTAACTCCTACGAGCAGTACTTC.

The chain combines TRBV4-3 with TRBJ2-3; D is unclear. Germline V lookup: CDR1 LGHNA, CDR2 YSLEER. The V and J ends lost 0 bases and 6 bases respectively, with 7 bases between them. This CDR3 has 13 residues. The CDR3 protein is CASSQDFPDTQYF. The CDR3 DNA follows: TGCGCCAGCAGCCAAGATTTCCCGGATACGCAGTATTTT.

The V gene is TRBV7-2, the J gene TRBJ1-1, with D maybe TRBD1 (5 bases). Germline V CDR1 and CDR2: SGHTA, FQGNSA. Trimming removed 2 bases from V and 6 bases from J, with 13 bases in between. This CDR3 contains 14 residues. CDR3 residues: CASSLYPVGAEAFF. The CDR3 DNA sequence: TGTGCCAGCAGCTTATACCCGGTAGGGGCTGAAGCTTTCTTT. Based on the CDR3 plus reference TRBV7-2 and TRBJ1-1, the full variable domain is GAGVSQSPSNKVTEKGKDVELRCDPISGHTALYWYRQSLGQGLEFLIYFQGNSAPDKSGLPSDRFSAERTGGSVSTLTIQRTQQEDSAVYLCASSLYPVGAEAFFGQGTRLTVV.

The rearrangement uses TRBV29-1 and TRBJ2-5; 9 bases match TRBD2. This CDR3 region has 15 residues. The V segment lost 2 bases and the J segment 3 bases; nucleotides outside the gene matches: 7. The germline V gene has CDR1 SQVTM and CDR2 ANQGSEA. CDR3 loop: CSVERPSGTEETQYF. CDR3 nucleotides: TGCAGCGTTGAACGCCCTAGCGGGACAGAAGAGACCCAGTACTTC.

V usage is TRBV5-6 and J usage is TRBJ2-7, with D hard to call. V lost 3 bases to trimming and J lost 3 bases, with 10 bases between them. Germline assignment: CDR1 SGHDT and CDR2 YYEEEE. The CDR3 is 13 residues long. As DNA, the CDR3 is TGTGCCAGCAGCTCCGGGTCTGACTACGAGCAGTACTTC. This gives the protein CASSSGSDYEQYF.

CDR3 residues: CASSATGGEETQYF. The DNA for the CDR3 is TGTGCCAGCAGTGCCACAGGGGGCGAGGAGACCCAGTACTTC. This chain links TRBV6-4 with TRBJ2-5; 9 bases fit TRBD1. V was clipped by 4 bases and J by 5 bases; unmatched bases: 5. Germline V gene lookup returns CDR1 MRHNA and CDR2 SNTAGT. This CDR3 contains 14 residues.

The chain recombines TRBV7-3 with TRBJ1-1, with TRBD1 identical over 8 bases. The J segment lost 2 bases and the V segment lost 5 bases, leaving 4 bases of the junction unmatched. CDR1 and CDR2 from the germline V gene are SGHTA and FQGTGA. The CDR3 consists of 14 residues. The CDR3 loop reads CASSPTGGNTEAFF. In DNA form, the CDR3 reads TGTGCCAGCAGCCCCACAGGGGGAAACACTGAAGCTTTCTTT.

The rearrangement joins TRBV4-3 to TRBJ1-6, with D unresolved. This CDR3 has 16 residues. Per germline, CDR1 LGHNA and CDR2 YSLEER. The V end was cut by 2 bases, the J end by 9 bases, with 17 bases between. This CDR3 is CASSQPREGSGSPLHF. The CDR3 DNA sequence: TGCGCCAGCAGCCAACCAAGGGAGGGTTCGGGTTCACCCCTCCACTTT.

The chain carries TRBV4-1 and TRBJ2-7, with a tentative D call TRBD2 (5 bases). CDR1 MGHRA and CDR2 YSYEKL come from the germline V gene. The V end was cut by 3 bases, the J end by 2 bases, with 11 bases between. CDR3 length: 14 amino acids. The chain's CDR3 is CASSQVTGAYEQYF. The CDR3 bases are TGCGCCAGCAGCCAGGTAACCGGGGCCTACGAGCAGTACTTC.